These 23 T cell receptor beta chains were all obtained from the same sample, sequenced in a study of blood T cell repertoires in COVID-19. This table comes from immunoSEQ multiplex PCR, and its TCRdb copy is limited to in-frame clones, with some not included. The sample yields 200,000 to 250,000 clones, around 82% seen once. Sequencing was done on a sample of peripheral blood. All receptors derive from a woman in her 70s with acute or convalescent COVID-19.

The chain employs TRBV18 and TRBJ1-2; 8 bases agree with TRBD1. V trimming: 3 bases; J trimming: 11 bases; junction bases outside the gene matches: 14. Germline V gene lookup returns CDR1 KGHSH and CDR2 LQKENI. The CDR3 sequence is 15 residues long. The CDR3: CASSPGIDRGTGYTF. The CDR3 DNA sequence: TGTGCCAGCTCACCGGGTATCGACAGGGGTACAGGTTACACCTTC.

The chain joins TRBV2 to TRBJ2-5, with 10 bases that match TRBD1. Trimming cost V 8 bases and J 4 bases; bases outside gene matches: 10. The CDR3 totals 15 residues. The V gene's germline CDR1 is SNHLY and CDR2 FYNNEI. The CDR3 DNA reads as TGTGCCAGCGGAACCGGGACAGGGGATGCAGAGACCCAGTACTTC. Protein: CASGTGTGDAETQYF.

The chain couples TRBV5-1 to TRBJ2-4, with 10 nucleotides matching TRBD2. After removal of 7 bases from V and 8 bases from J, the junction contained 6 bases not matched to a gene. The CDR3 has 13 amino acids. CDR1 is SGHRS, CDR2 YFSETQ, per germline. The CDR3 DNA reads TGCGCCAGCCAATCTAGCGGGGGAGACATTCAGTACTTC. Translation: CASQSSGGDIQYF. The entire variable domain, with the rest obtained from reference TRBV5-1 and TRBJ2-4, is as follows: KAGVTQTPRYLIKTRGQQVTLSCSPISGHRSVSWYQQTPGQGLQFLFEYFSETQRNKGNFPGRFSGRQFSNSRSEMNVSTLELGDSALYLCASQSSGGDIQYFGAGTRLSVL.

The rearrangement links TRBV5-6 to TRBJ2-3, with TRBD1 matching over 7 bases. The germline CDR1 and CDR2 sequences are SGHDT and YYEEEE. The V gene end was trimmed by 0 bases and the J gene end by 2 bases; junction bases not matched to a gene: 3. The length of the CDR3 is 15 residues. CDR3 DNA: TGTGCCAGCAGCTTGGAAGGGGGCAACACAGATACGCAGTATTTT. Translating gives CASSLEGGNTDTQYF.

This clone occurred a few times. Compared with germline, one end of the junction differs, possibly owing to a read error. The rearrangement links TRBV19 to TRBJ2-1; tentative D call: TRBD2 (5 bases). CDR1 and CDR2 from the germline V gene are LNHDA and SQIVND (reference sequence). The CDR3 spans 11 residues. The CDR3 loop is CASSIVEGRVF. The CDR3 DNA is TGTGCCAGTAGTATAGTAGAGGGAAGGGTCTTC.

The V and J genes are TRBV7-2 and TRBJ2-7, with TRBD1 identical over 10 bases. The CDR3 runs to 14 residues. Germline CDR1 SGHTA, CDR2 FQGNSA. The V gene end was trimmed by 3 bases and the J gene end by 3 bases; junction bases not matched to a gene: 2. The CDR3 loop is CASSLGQGIYEQYF. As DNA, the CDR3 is TGTGCCAGCAGCTTGGGACAGGGGATCTACGAGCAGTACTTC.

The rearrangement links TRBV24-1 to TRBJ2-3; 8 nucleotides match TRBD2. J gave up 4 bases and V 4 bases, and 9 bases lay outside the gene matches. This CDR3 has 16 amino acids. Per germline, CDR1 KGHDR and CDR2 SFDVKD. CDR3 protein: CATSDWTSSIADTQYF. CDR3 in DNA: TGTGCCACCAGTGACTGGACTAGCAGTATCGCAGATACGCAGTATTTT.

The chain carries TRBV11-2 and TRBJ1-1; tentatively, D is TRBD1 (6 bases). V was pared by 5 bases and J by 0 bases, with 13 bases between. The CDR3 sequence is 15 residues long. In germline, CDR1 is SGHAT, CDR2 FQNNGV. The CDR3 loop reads CASSPQGSMNTEAFF. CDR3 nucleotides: TGTGCCAGCAGCCCACAGGGATCGATGAACACTGAAGCTTTCTTT.

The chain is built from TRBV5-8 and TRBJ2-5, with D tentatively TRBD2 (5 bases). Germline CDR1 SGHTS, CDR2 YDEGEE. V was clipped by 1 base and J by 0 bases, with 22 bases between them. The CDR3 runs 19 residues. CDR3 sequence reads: CASSLSLSSGVGYQETQYF. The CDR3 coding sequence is TGTGCCAGCAGCTTGAGTCTGAGTTCCGGGGTGGGGTACCAAGAGACCCAGTACTTC. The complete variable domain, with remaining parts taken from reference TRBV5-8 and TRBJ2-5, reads EAGVTQSPTHLIKTRGQQATLRCSPISGHTSVYWYQQALGLGLQFLLWYDEGEERNRGNFPPRFSGRQFPNYSSELNVNALELEDSALYLCASSLSLSSGVGYQETQYFGPGTRLLVL.

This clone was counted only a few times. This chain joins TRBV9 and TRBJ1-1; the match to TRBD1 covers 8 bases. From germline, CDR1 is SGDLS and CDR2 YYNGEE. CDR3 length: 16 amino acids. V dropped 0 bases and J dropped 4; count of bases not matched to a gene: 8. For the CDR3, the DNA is TGTGCCAGCAGCGTAGGGGCAGGGGGCTGGGGCACTGAAGCTTTCTTT. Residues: CASSVGAGGWGTEAFF.

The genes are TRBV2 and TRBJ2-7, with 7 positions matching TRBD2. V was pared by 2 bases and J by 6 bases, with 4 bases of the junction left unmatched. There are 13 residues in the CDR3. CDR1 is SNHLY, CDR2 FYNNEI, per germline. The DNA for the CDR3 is TGTGCCAGCAGTGAACTTGGGGAGGGCGAGCAGTACTTC. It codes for CASSELGEGEQYF.

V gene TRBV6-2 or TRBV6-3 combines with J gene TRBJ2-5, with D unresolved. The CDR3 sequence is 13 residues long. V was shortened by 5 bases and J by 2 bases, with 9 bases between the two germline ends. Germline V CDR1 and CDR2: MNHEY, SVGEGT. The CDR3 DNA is TGTGCCAGCAGTAAACAGACACAAGAGACCCAGTACTTC. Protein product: CASSKQTQETQYF.

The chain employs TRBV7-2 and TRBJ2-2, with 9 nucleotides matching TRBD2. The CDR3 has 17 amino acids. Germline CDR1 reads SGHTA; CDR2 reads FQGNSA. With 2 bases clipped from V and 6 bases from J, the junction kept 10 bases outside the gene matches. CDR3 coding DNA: TGTGCCAGCAGCTTATACCGCGGGGGGGCCACCGCCGGGGAGCTGTTTTTT. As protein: CASSLYRGGATAGELFF. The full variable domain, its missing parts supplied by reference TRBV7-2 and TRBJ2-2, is GAGVSQSPSNKVTEKGKDVELRCDPISGHTALYWYRQSLGQGLEFLIYFQGNSAPDKSGLPSDRFSAERTGGSVSTLTIQRTQQEDSAVYLCASSLYRGGATAGELFFGEGSRLTVL.

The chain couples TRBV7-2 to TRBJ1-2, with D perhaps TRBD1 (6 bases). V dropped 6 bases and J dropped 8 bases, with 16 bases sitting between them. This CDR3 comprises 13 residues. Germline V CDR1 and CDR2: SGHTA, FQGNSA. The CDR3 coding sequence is TGTGCCAGCAGGGGGACATCCCTAGGCGGCTACACCTTC. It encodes CASRGTSLGGYTF. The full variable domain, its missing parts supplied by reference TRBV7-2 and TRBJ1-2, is GAGVSQSPSNKVTEKGKDVELRCDPISGHTALYWYRQSLGQGLEFLIYFQGNSAPDKSGLPSDRFSAERTGGSVSTLTIQRTQQEDSAVYLCASRGTSLGGYTFGSGTRLTVV.

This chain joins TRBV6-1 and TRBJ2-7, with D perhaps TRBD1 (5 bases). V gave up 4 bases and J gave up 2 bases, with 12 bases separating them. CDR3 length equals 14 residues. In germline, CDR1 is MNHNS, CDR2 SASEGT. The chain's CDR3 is CASSVWGTTYEQYF. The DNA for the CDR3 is TGTGCCAGCAGTGTGTGGGGCACCACCTACGAGCAGTACTTC.

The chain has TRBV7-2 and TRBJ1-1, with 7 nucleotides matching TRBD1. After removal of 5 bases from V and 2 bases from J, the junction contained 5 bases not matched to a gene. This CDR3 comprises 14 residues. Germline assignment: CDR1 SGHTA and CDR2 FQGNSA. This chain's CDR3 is CASSLTGKNTEAFF. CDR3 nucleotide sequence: TGTGCCAGCAGCCTGACAGGGAAAAACACTGAAGCTTTCTTT.

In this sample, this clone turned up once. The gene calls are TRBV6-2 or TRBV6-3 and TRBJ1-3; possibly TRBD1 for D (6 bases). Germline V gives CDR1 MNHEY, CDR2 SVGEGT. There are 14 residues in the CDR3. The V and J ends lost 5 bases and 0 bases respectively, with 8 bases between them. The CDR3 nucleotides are TGTGCCAGCAGTGAGACAGGCTCTGGAAACACCATATATTTT. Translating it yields CASSETGSGNTIYF.

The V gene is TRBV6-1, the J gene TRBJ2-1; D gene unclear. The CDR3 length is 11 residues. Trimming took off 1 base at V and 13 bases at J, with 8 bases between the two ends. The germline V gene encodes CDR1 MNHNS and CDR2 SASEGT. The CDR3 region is CASSEGYSQFF. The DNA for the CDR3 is TGTGCCAGCAGTGAAGGCTACTCCCAGTTCTTC.

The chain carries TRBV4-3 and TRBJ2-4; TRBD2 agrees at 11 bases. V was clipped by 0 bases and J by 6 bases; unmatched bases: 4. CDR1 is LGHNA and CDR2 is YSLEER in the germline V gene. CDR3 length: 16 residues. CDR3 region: CASSQDRLAGRNIQYF. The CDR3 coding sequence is TGCGCCAGCAGCCAAGATCGACTAGCGGGGAGAAACATTCAGTACTTC.

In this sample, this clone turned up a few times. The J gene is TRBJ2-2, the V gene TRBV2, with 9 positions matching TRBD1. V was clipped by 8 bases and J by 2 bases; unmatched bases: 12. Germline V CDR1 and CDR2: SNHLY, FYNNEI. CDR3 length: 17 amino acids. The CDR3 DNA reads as TGTGCCAGCCGACCAAAATGGGACAGGGCTAACACCGGGGAGCTGTTTTTT. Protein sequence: CASRPKWDRANTGELFF.

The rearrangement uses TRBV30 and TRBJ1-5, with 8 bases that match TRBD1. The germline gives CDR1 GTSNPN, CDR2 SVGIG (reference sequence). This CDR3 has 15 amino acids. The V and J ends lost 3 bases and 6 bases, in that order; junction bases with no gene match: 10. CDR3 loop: CAWSPGQGTGQPQHF. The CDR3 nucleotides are TGTGCCTGGAGCCCTGGACAGGGAACGGGTCAGCCCCAGCATTTT.

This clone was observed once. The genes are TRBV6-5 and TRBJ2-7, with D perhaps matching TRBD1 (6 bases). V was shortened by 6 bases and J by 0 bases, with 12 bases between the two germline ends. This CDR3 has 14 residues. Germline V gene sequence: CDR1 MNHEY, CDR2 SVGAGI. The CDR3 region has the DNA TGTGCCAGCAGCTCGACAGGCTACTCCTACGAGCAGTACGTC. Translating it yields CASSSTGYSYEQYV.

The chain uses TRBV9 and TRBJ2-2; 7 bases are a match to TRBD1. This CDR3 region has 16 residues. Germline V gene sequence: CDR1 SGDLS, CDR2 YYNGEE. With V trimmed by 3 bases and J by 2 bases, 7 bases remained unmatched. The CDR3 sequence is CASSAPGTENTGELFF. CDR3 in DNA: TGTGCCAGCAGCGCCCCCGGGACAGAAAACACCGGGGAGCTGTTTTTT.